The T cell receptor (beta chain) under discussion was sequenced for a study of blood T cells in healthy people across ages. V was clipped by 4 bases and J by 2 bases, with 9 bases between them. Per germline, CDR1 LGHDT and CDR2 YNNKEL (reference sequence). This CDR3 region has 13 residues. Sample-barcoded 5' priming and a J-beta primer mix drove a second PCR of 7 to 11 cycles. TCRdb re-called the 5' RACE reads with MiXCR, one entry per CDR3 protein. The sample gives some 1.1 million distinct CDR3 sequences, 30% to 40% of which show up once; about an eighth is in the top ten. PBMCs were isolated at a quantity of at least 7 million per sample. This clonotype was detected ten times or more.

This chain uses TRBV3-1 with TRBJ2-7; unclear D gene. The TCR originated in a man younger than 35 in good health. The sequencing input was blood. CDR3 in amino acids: CASSPTTTYEQYF. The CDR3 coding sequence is TGTGCCAGCAGCCCGACCACTACCTACGAGCAGTACTTC.